The next 10 T cell receptor beta chains were all read from a single sample in a study of cytomegalovirus exposure and HLA in healthy donors (dated 2017 in TCRdb). The method behind the library was the immunoSEQ multiplex PCR assay. The multiplex PCR relied on a mix of 60 forward primers for TCR Vbeta segments and 13 reverse primers for TCR Jbeta segments. The clones in this table, taken by TCRdb from immuneACCESS, are in-frame only. Not every clone is retained; where verified, under half of the shortfall comes from an unresolved V gene, and the cause of the rest is unknown. The sample table holds 100,000 to 150,000 clones, of which approximately 78% were seen once. Of the sample, 6.3% is held by the ten largest clones. Sequenced input: PBMCs. The receptor set was obtained from a woman in her 40s in good health and CMV-seronegative.

The CDR3 sequence: CASSLSGYEQYF. DNA for the CDR3: TGTGCCAGCAGTTTATCCGGCTACGAGCAGTACTTC. V is TRBV28 and J is TRBJ2-7; no firm D call. With 1 base removed from V and 3 bases from J, the gap between germline ends came to 4 bases. From germline, CDR1 is MDHEN and CDR2 SYDVKM. This CDR3 contains 12 residues.

The chain recombines TRBV5-1 with TRBJ1-4; the D is unclear. Trimming shortened V by 4 bases and J by 14 bases, and 15 bases separated the two germline ends. The CDR3 consists of 12 residues. Germline V gives CDR1 SGHRS, CDR2 YFSETQ. The CDR3 sequence is CASSDGSGSLFF. The CDR3 coding sequence is TGCGCCAGCAGCGACGGTTCGGGTAGTCTGTTTTTT. Based on the CDR3 plus reference TRBV5-1 and TRBJ1-4, the full variable domain is KAGVTQTPRYLIKTRGQQVTLSCSPISGHRSVSWYQQTPGQGLQFLFEYFSETQRNKGNFPGRFSGRQFSNSRSEMNVSTLELGDSALYLCASSDGSGSLFFGSGTQLSVL.

J is TRBJ2-2 and V is TRBV19; TRBD1 might be the D (5 bases). V was trimmed by 2 bases and J by 0 bases, leaving 7 bases between them. The CDR3 length is 15 residues. Germline CDR1 LNHDA, CDR2 SQIVND (reference sequence). The CDR3 spells CASSIMTANTGELFF. The CDR3 DNA reads TGTGCCAGTAGTATAATGACAGCGAACACCGGGGAGCTGTTTTTT.

This chain connects TRBV27 to TRBJ1-1, with D tentatively TRBD1 (6 bases). The CDR3 covers 14 residues. V was clipped by 8 bases and J by 0 bases, with 13 bases between them. The germline V gene encodes CDR1 MNHEY and CDR2 SMNVEV (reference sequence). In DNA, the CDR3 is TGTGCCAGCGGGCCGGGACATATGAACACTGAAGCTTTCTTT. Translating it yields CASGPGHMNTEAFF.

The gene calls are TRBV19 and TRBJ2-1; D might be TRBD2 (6 bases). Germline V gene lookup returns CDR1 LNHDA and CDR2 SQIVND (reference sequence). V lost 10 bases, J lost 3 bases, and 19 bases lay in between. This CDR3 is built from 15 residues. The CDR3 here is CATRRGNWGYNEQFF. The CDR3 nucleotides read TGTGCCACCCGACGGGGGAATTGGGGCTACAATGAGCAGTTCTTC.

The chain employs TRBV28 and TRBJ2-1, with a possible D match to TRBD1 (6 bases). Per the germline V gene, CDR1 is MDHEN and CDR2 is SYDVKM. This CDR3 has 13 amino acids. The V gene lost 5 bases and the J gene lost 7 bases, with 12 bases spanning the gap. The DNA for the CDR3 is TGTGCCAGCAGTCTCGACAGGTGGAATGAGCAGTTCTTC. As protein: CASSLDRWNEQFF.

The chain joins TRBV19 to TRBJ1-5; possible D gene TRBD1, 6 bases. Trimming removed 2 bases at V and 2 bases at J, with 13 bases between. The germline gives CDR1 LNHDA, CDR2 SQIVND (reference sequence). CDR3 length: 16 amino acids. The CDR3 nucleotides are TGTGCCAGTAGTATATTGGGGGCTAGAGGCAATCAGCCCCAGCATTTT. Translating it yields CASSILGARGNQPQHF. Together with reference TRBV19 and TRBJ1-5, the CDR3 gives the full variable domain: DGGITQSPKYLFRKEGQNVTLSCEQNLNHDAMYWYRQDPGQGLRLIYYSQIVNDFQKGDIAEGYSVSREKKESFPLTVTSAQKNPTAFYLCASSILGARGNQPQHFGDGTRLSIL.

The rearrangement links TRBV10-2 to TRBJ2-7; maybe TRBD1 (5 bases). Trimming cost V 8 bases and J 2 bases, with 16 bases left between them. Germline loops: CDR1 WSHSY, CDR2 SAAADI. CDR3 length equals 14 residues. CDR3 loop: CASGQDITPYEQYF. CDR3 nucleotide sequence: TGCGCCAGCGGTCAGGACATAACACCCTACGAGCAGTACTTC.

This clone turned up a few times. The junction does not match germline at one end; this may be a read error. The rearrangement uses TRBV9 and TRBJ2-6, with 7 bases matching TRBD1. In germline, CDR1 is SGDLS, CDR2 YYNGEE. CDR3 length: 17 amino acids. The DNA for the CDR3 is TGTGCCAGCAGCGTCTCAGGGGGTGGTTATGGGGCCAACGGCCTGACTTTC. It codes for CASSVSGGGYGANGLTF.

On this clone: One end of the junction fails to match germline, which may point to a read error. CDR3 in DNA: TGCGCCAGCAGCTTAGGGTACTCTGGGGCCAACGGCCTGACTTTC. Protein product: CASSLGYSGANGLTF. The chain uses TRBV4-1 and TRBJ2-6; D possibly corresponds to TRBD1 (5 bases). The CDR3 has 15 amino acids. CDR1 and CDR2 from the germline V gene are MGHRA and YSYEKL.